The source of this T cell receptor beta chain is a study of T cells in Graves' hyperthyroidism and ophthalmopathy (dated by TCRdb to about 2019). Study-level background: Peripheral blood was collected at initial diagnosis, before any treatment. TCR V-J signatures able to tell the groups apart were searched for in a discovery cohort of 100 patients, of whom over 40 had Graves' ophthalmopathy and more than 55 had stable Graves' hyperthyroidism. Prospective prediction of ophthalmopathy was tested in an independent validation cohort of fewer than 20 hyperthyroidism patients and around 16 patients who later progressed to ophthalmopathy. For training and testing, the 80 to 100 patients in the discovery cohort were randomly divided in a 7:3 ratio. In addition, the study compared T-cell repertoires in thyroid tissue and in blood from six Graves' hyperthyroidism patients. After blood sampling, hyperthyroidism patients were treated with methimazole at a starting dose of 30 mg daily, and ophthalmopathy patients were treated with high-dose intravenous methylprednisolone. TCR Vbeta CDR3 sequencing of approximately 140 peripheral blood samples (fewer than 45 ophthalmopathy, about 74 hyperthyroidism and some 17 progressor patients) is reported in the paper. The research as a whole found: Ophthalmopathy was separated from stable hyperthyroidism by a 13 V-J signature model, with over 85% sensitivity and approximately 84% specificity obtained in cross-validation and 80%/75% obtained in testing. Sample size was not statistically predetermined, and investigators were not blinded to group allocation. Most expanded thyroid clonotypes (frequency above 0.001) were also detected in blood, a finding suggesting that blood repertoires may reflect thyroid immune responses. In validation, the model predicted progression to ophthalmopathy with approximately 71% sensitivity and less than 75% specificity, a median of about six months before onset.

The TCR beta CDR3 regions were amplified from the RNA transcripts. The TCR CDR3 was subjected to a first round of RT-PCR using the HTBI primer set and the Qiagen OneStep RT-PCR kit. Libraries were constructed in a second round of multiplex PCR, after which size selection and purification were performed. Sequencing of the libraries was done on an Illumina HiSeq2000 using paired-end 100 bp reads. The source study handled its data this way. SOAPnuke was used to process the raw data, removing reads that contained adapters or uncalled bases, had a mean Phred below 15, or lacked an exact match to the constant primer or identifier. COPE v1.2.5 was used to merge high-quality paired reads, and clonotypes were defined as unique nucleotide sequences. MiTCR v1.1 was used to align the clonotypes against IMGT TRBV, TRBD and TRBJ reference segments. The analysis included only V-J combinations with a frequency above 0.0001, which together covered roughly 99% of the repertoires. The TCS score was defined as F50 (clonal expansion) divided by E x V (chaos), with BLOSUM62-based TCRdist calculated between CDR3 peptides within each V-J. Welch's t-statistics and random forest reduced around 510 V-J features to some 14, which were used in a naive Bayes classifier (R e1071). TCRdb handled the public reads itself, with Q25 trimming in fastp and clone calling in MiXCR, and kept productive beta chains. Each entry is one CDR3 protein sequence, shown with its most common DNA and genes. None of the V and J calls come from the authors' own analysis; TCRdb made them. The sample data list 650,000 to 700,000 distinct CDR3 sequences, and roughly 17% of these were observed just once. Around 16% of the sample belongs to the ten largest clones.

There are many counts of this clonotype. Its antigen specificity is not known. No much larger clone exists at a distance of one base, and base qualities are not known. The CDR3, cysteine through phenylalanine, is 16 amino acids long. The DNA shown is the 48-base CDR3, in frame from base 1. Here V drops 5 bases and J drops 3 bases, and the junction holds 7 bases not matched to any gene. Graves' hyperthyroidism was defined as stable when no progression to ophthalmopathy occurred over 18 months of follow-up. Hyperthyroidism patients were aged 18 to 65 years and newly diagnosed, with disease duration of less than 2 months. Any patient with an uncontrolled infection, another autoimmune disease, pregnancy or lactation was excluded. Diagnoses were based on clinical symptoms, serum thyroxine and TRAb, thyroid ultrasound and orbital computed tomography. PBMCs were separated from 7.5 to 10 ml of fresh peripheral blood using Ficoll-Paque density gradient centrifugation. Trizol reagent was used to extract total RNA, and RNA quality was then checked on an Agilent 2100 Bioanalyzer.

The chain joins TRBV12-3 or TRBV12-4 to TRBJ2-1, with TRBD2 matching 10 junction bases. Sample: blood. The receptor was derived from a man in his fifties or sixties with Graves' hyperthyroidism. Here is the DNA: TGTGCCAGCAGTCCATCACTAGCGGGAATCTACAATGAGCAGTTCTTC. Protein translation: CASSPSLAGIYNEQFF.